The 27 T cell receptor beta chains in this list originate from one sample, sequenced in a study of regulatory T cells in long-lasting Graves disease. The authors built TCR beta libraries using iRepertoire HTBI primers and Arm-PCR of CDR3 regions. TCRdb itself ran the multiplex PCR reads through MiXCR, one entry per CDR3 protein. The table has roughly 300,000 distinct CDR3 sequences, around a fifth seen once. Time point indicated: persistent/refractory GD, antithyroid drugs over 5 years with positive TRAb. PBMCs provided the RNA from which the TCR library was made. This specimen was peripheral blood mononuclear cells (PBMCs), taken when the disease was refractory, from a patient treated with antithyroid drugs. Source of these receptors: a female donor with Graves disease.

The chain has TRBV20-1 and TRBJ2-7, with D unresolved. The CDR3 sequence is 14 residues long. Trimming removed 4 bases at V and 4 bases at J, with 17 bases between. Per the germline V gene, CDR1 is DFQATT and CDR2 is SNEGSKA (reference sequence). CDR3 in amino acids: CSAMLRAAKYEQYF. The CDR3 coding sequence is TGCAGTGCTATGCTCCGCGCGGCAAAGTACGAGCAGTACTTC.

J is TRBJ1-1 and V is TRBV6-1; D unclear. Germline CDR1 reads MNHNS; CDR2 reads SASEGT. CDR3 length: 14 residues. V was shortened by 8 bases and J by 0 bases, with 13 bases between the two germline ends. This CDR3 is CASRAQGVNTEAFF. Here the CDR3 DNA reads TGTGCCAGCCGGGCACAAGGAGTGAACACTGAAGCTTTCTTT.

Only a few counts were recorded for this clonotype. The junction shows a germline mismatch at one end, possibly a read error. The rearrangement joins TRBV3-1 to TRBJ1-4; D gene unclear. Germline CDR1 LGHDT, CDR2 YNNKEL (reference sequence). The length of the CDR3 is 11 residues. DNA of the CDR3: TGTGCCACCCGAAGCGTCGAAAAACTGCTTTTT. Amino acid sequence: CATRSVEKLLF.

This clonotype has only one observation. The V call is TRBV10-3, the J call TRBJ1-1; 8 bases are shared with TRBD1. V trimming: 0 bases; J trimming: 3 bases; junction bases outside the gene matches: 15. The V gene's germline CDR1 is ENHRY and CDR2 SYGVKD. The CDR3 has 19 amino acids. Here the CDR3 DNA reads TGTGCCATCAGTGAGTCCAAGACAGGAGGCCAACAGGGGGACACTGAAGCTTTCTTT. Its translation: CAISESKTGGQQGDTEAFF.

This clonotype was seen repeatedly, ten times or more. This sequence joins TRBV5-1 and TRBJ1-1; D uncertain. Germline CDR1 is SGHRS and CDR2 is YFSETQ. Trimming stripped 2 bases from V and 2 bases from J, with 16 bases between. The CDR3 is 16 amino acids. The CDR3 coding sequence is TGCGCCAGCAGCTTTTTCCTTAAGACACGAAACACTGAAGCTTTCTTT. It translates to CASSFFLKTRNTEAFF.

The rearrangement joins TRBV29-1 to TRBJ1-4; no definite D call. Trimming removed 3 bases at V and 7 bases at J, with 18 bases between. The CDR3 is made up of 15 amino acids. Germline V gives CDR1 SQVTM, CDR2 ANQGSEA. CDR3 sequence: CSVEGGKGDGEKLFF. The CDR3 region has the DNA TGCAGCGTTGAGGGAGGAAAGGGTGATGGTGAAAAACTGTTTTTT.

In nucleotides, the CDR3 is TGTGCCTGGAACGGACAGACCGTATCTAGCGGTAGTCCCTACGAGCAGTACTTC. The encoded protein is CAWNGQTVSSGSPYEQYF. This chain links TRBV30 with TRBJ2-7, with D possibly TRBD2 on 7 matching bases. The germline V and J ends were trimmed by 4 bases and 2 bases, with 27 bases remaining between them. The CDR3 length is 18 residues. Germline V gene sequence: CDR1 GTSNPN, CDR2 SVGIG (reference sequence).

This clonotype occurred a few times. The chain couples TRBV5-1 to TRBJ1-3; D ambiguous. CDR1 and CDR2 from the germline V gene are SGHRS and YFSETQ. Deletions cut 0 bases from V and 4 bases from J, with 11 bases between. The CDR3 is made up of 15 amino acids. CDR3 DNA: TGCGCCAGCAGCTTGGAAGGGCGTCCGGGAAACACCATATATTTT. Translating gives CASSLEGRPGNTIYF.

J is TRBJ1-6 and V is TRBV13; D call uncertain. Trimming took 1 base from V and 8 from J, leaving 12 bases between them. CDR1 and CDR2 (germline): PRHDT, FYEKMQ (reference sequence). The CDR3 contains 15 residues. In nucleotides, the CDR3 is TGTGCCAGCAGCTTAGATATGAGAATTGATTCACCCCTCCACTTT. Translating it yields CASSLDMRIDSPLHF.

This clonotype was seen more than once but under ten times. The chain joins TRBV20-1 to TRBJ1-1; perhaps TRBD1 as D (5 bases). This CDR3 is built from 15 residues. The V gene's germline CDR1 is DFQATT and CDR2 SNEGSKA (reference sequence). The CDR3 DNA follows: TGCAGCCACACGGGGTCAGGGAGTAGAGGCACTGAAGCTTTCTTT. This translates into CSHTGSGSRGTEAFF.

This clonotype was recorded at least ten times. The chain couples TRBV29-1 to TRBJ1-1; D may be TRBD1 (5 bases). Per germline, CDR1 SQVTM and CDR2 ANQGSEA. Trimming took 0 bases from V and 4 from J, leaving 15 bases between them. The CDR3 length is 15 residues. The DNA of the CDR3 is TGCAGCGTTGAAGATGTGGGGCGGGGGGGCACTGAAGCTTTCTTT. It encodes CSVEDVGRGGTEAFF.

The chain recombines TRBV6-2 or TRBV6-3 with TRBJ2-2, with a tentative D call TRBD2 (5 bases). The V end lost 0 bases, the J end lost 4 bases, and 21 bases lay between the germline ends. The CDR3 consists of 19 residues. Germline values: CDR1 MNHEY, CDR2 SVGEGT. CDR3 sequence: CASSYSISSRRASTGELFF. The CDR3 nucleotides are TGTGCCAGCAGTTACTCGATATCTAGCCGTAGAGCGAGCACCGGGGAGCTGTTTTTT.

Many counts were recorded for this clonotype. The rearrangement joins TRBV11-2 to TRBJ2-7, with D possibly being TRBD1 or TRBD2 (5 bases each). The V gene's germline CDR1 is SGHAT and CDR2 FQNNGV. Trimming pared 4 bases from V and 3 bases from J, leaving 19 bases between. This CDR3 has 16 residues. DNA of the CDR3: TGTGCCAGCAGCTCTATTAGGGGACGTAGGGGCTACGAGCAGTACTTC. Translating it yields CASSSIRGRRGYEQYF.

The chain has TRBV20-1 and TRBJ1-4; D gene ambiguous. Germline V gene sequence: CDR1 DFQATT, CDR2 SNEGSKA (reference sequence). CDR3 length equals 14 residues. Deletions cut 0 bases from V and 8 bases from J, with 13 bases between. The CDR3 here is CSAREGGRLEKLFF. CDR3 bases: TGCAGTGCTAGAGAGGGCGGACGGCTCGAAAAACTGTTTTTT.

This clonotype appeared a few times. The chain recombines TRBV4-1 with TRBJ2-1; D is undetermined. Germline CDR1 and CDR2: MGHRA and YSYEKL. V was pared by 4 bases and J by 7 bases, with 26 bases between. This CDR3 spans 18 amino acids. This CDR3 is CASSPQPHGSQLRNEQFF. As DNA, the CDR3 is TGCGCCAGCAGCCCACAGCCCCATGGGTCCCAACTCCGTAATGAGCAGTTCTTC.

This rearrangement joins TRBV5-6 to TRBJ2-5, with D tentatively TRBD1 (6 bases). CDR3 length: 16 residues. The germline V and J ends were trimmed by 0 bases and 5 bases, with 17 bases remaining between them. From germline, CDR1 is SGHDT and CDR2 YYEEEE. The CDR3 DNA reads TGTGCCAGCAGCTTGGGCAGGGGATGGTTCAGCGAGACCCAGTACTTC. Its translation: CASSLGRGWFSETQYF.

This clonotype was seen more than once but under ten times. The rearrangement links TRBV20-1 to TRBJ2-2; D is ambiguous. Trimming removed 1 base at V and 1 base at J, with 10 bases between. CDR3 length: 15 residues. Per germline, CDR1 DFQATT and CDR2 SNEGSKA (reference sequence). The CDR3 is CSARVGQLNTGELFF. The CDR3 DNA sequence: TGCAGTGCTAGAGTTGGCCAGCTGAACACCGGGGAGCTGTTTTTT.

In nucleotides, the CDR3 is TGTGCCAGCAGAGCCGCGGTCAAGGGGAGTTTCGAGCAGTACTTC. Protein: CASRAAVKGSFEQYF. V usage is TRBV27 and J usage is TRBJ2-7, with D perhaps assigned TRBD1 or TRBD2 (5 bases each). The length of the CDR3 is 15 residues. In germline, CDR1 is MNHEY, CDR2 SMNVEV (reference sequence). With 6 bases removed from V and 6 bases from J, the gap between germline ends came to 21 bases.

This clonotype was seen many times. The rearrangement uses TRBV11-2 and TRBJ2-7; perhaps TRBD1 as D (5 bases). Germline assignment: CDR1 SGHAT and CDR2 FQNNGV. This CDR3 comprises 11 residues. Trimming pared 5 bases from V and 6 bases from J, leaving 8 bases between. The CDR3: CASSPQGEQYF. The CDR3 DNA follows: TGTGCCAGCAGCCCTCAGGGCGAGCAGTACTTC.

This clonotype was counted only a few times. The chain has TRBV30 and TRBJ2-7; D gene ambiguous. CDR3 size: 11 residues. The V end was cut by 5 bases, the J end by 12 bases, with 17 bases between. Germline CDR1 and CDR2: GTSNPN and SVGIG (reference sequence). This CDR3 is CAWLRETGLYF. The CDR3 nucleotides are TGTGCCTGGCTTAGGGAAACTGGGCTGTACTTC.

At least ten counts were recorded for this clonotype. The chain combines TRBV11-2 with TRBJ2-1; 12 bases line up with TRBD1. Germline CDR1 and CDR2: SGHAT and FQNNGV. CDR3 length: 15 amino acids. With 6 bases clipped from V and 8 bases from J, the junction kept 8 bases outside the gene matches. CDR3 protein: CASSFRDRGLHEQFF. The CDR3 nucleotides read TGTGCCAGCAGTTTCCGGGACAGGGGGCTTCATGAGCAGTTCTTC.

In regard to this clonotype: Being one base from a much bigger clone, this may be a read error. The rearrangement links TRBV9 to TRBJ1-1, with D hard to call. V was pared by 2 bases and J by 4 bases, with 9 bases between. The germline CDR1 and CDR2 sequences are SGDLS and YYNGEE. The CDR3 is made up of 13 amino acids. CDR3 nucleotide sequence: TGTGCCAGCAGCGTCGACGCAGGCACTGAAGCTTTCTTT. Encoded protein: CASSVDAGTEAFF.

As concerns this clonotype: Mismatch with germline at one junction end may stem from a read error. V usage is TRBV3-1 and J usage is TRBJ1-3; D ambiguous. Germline CDR1 is LGHDT and CDR2 is YNNKEL (reference sequence). The CDR3 extends over 16 amino acids. CDR3 loop: CASSDPGPATGTTIYF. In DNA form, the CDR3 reads TGTGCCAGCAGCGACCCCGGTCCCGCCACTGGAACCACCATATATTTT.

In this sample, this clonotype turned up many times. The J gene is TRBJ2-5, the V gene TRBV24-1; D not resolved. Germline V gives CDR1 KGHDR, CDR2 SFDVKD. V lost 7 bases and J lost 2, with 10 bases in between. This CDR3 contains 13 residues. The CDR3 sequence is CATSVAGQETQYF. Here the CDR3 DNA reads TGTGCCACCAGCGTGGCCGGACAAGAGACCCAGTACTTC.

This clonotype was observed many times. The rearrangement links TRBV20-1 to TRBJ1-6; possibly TRBD1 for D (6 bases). The V gene lost 4 bases and the J gene lost 7 bases, with 11 bases spanning the gap. The CDR3 is made up of 13 amino acids. Germline-derived CDR1 and CDR2 are DFQATT and SNEGSKA (reference sequence). CDR3 region: CSATEDRNSPLHF. As DNA, the CDR3 is TGCAGTGCTACAGAGGACAGAAATTCACCCCTCCACTTT.

CDR3 bases: TGTGCCAGCTCACCACGGCTGGGCATCTACGAGCAGTACTTC. This translates into CASSPRLGIYEQYF. This chain joins TRBV18 and TRBJ2-7, with D hard to call. This CDR3 region has 14 residues. Trimming took 1 base from V and 3 from J, leaving 10 bases between them. Germline CDR1 KGHSH, CDR2 LQKENI.

This clonotype appeared many times. This chain joins TRBV7-8 and TRBJ2-5; 12 positions agree with TRBD2. The trim removed 5 bases at V and 4 bases at J, leaving 14 bases unmatched. CDR1 SGHVS and CDR2 FQNEAQ come from the germline V gene. The CDR3 is made up of 18 amino acids. CDR3: CASSAKRLAGDPRETQYF. The CDR3 DNA is TGTGCCAGCAGCGCGAAAAGACTAGCGGGGGACCCACGAGAGACCCAGTACTTC. The complete variable domain, with remaining parts taken from reference TRBV7-8 and TRBJ2-5, reads GAGVSQSPRYKVAKRGQDVALRCDPISGHVSLFWYQQALGQGPEFLTYFQNEAQLDKSGLPSDRFFAERPEGSVSTLKIQRTQQEDSAVYLCASSAKRLAGDPRETQYFGPGTRLLVL.